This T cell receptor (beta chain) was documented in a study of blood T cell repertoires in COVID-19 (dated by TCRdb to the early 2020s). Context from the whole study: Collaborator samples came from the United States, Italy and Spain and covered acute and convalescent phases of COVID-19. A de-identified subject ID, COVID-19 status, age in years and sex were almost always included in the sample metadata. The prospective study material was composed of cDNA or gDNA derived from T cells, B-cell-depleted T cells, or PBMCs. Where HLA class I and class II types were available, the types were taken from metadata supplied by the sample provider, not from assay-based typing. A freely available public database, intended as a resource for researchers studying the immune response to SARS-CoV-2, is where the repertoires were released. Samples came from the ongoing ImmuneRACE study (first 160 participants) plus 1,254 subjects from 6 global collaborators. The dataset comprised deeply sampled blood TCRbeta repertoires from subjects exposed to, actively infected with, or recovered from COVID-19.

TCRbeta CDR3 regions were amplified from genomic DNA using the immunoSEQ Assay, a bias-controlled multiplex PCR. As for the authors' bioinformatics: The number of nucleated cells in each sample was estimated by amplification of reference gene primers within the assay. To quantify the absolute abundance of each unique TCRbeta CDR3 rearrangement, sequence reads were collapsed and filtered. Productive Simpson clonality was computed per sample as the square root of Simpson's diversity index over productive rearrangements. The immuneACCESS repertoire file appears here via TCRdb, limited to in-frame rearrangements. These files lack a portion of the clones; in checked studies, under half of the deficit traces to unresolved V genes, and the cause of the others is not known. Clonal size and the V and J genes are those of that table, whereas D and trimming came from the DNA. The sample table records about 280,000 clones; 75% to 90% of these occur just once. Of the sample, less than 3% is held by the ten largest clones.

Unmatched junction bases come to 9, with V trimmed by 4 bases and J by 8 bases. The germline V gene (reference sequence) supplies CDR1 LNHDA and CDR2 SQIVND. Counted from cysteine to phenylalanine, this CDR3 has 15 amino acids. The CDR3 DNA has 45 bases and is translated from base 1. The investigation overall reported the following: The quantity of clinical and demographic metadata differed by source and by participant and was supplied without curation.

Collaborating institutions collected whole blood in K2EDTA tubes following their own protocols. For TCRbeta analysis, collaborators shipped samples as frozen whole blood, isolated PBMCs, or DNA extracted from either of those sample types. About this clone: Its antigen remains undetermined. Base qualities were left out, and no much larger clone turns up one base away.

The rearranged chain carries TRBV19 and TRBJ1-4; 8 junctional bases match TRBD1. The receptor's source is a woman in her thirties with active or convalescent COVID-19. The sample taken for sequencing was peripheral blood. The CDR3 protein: CASSTGGALREKLFF. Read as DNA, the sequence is TGTGCCAGTAGTACAGGGGGCGCGTTAAGAGAAAAACTGTTTTTT.